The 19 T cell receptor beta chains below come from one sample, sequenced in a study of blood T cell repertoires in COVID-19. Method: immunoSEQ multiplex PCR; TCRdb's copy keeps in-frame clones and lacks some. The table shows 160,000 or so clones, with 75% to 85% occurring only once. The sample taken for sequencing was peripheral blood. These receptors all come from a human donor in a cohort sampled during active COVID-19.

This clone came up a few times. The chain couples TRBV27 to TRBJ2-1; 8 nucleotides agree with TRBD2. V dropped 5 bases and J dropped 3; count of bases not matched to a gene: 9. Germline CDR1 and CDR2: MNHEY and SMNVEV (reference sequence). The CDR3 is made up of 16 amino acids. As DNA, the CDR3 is TGTGCCAGCAGTCTAGAAGCGGGAGATGGCTACAATGAGCAGTTCTTC. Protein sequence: CASSLEAGDGYNEQFF.

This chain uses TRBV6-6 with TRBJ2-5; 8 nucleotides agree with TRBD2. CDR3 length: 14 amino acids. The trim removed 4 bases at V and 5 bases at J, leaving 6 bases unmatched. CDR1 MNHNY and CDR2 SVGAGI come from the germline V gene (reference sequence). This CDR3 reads CASSWDSGAETQYF. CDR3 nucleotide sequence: TGTGCCAGCAGTTGGGATAGCGGGGCGGAGACCCAGTACTTC.

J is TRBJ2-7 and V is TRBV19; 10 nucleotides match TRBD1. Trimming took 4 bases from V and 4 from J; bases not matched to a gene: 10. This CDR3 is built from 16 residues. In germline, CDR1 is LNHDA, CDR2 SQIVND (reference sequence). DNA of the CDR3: TGTGCCAGTAGTAGCACTCCGCGGGACAGGGGTTACGAGCAGTACTTC. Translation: CASSSTPRDRGYEQYF.

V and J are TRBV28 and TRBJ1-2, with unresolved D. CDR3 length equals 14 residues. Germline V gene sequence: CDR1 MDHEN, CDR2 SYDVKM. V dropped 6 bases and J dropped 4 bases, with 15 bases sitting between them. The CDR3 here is CASRVGGTIYGYTF. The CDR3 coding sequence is TGTGCCAGCAGGGTAGGAGGTACTATCTATGGCTACACCTTC.

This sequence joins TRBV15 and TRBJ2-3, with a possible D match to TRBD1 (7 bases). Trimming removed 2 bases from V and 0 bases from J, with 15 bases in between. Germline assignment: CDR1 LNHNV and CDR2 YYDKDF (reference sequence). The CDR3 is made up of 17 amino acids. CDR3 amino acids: CATSRPKTGTSTDTQYF. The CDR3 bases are TGTGCCACCAGCAGACCCAAGACAGGGACTAGCACAGATACGCAGTATTTT.

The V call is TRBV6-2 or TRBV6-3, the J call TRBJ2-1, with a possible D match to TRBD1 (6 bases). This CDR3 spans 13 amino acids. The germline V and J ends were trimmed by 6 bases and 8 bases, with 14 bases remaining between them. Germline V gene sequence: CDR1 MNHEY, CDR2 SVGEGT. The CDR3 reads CASSRQAGDEQFF. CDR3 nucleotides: TGTGCCAGCAGCCGACAGGCAGGGGATGAGCAGTTCTTC.

CDR3 nucleotides: TGTGCCAGCTCACGCACACAGGGGGGCGGAGGAGAAAAACTGTTTTTT. It translates to CASSRTQGGGGEKLFF. The gene calls are TRBV18 and TRBJ1-4, with TRBD1 matching over 8 bases. V shed 4 bases, J shed 8 bases, and the junction held 12 bases outside the gene matches. The CDR3 consists of 16 residues. Germline V gene data show CDR1 as KGHSH and CDR2 as LQKENI.

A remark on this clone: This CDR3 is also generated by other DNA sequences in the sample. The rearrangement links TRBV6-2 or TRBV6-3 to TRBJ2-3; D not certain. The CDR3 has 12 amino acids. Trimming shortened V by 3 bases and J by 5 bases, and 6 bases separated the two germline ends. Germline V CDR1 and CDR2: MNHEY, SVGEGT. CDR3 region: CASSYGRDTQYF. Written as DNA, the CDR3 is TGTGCCAGCAGTTATGGCAGAGATACGCAGTATTTT.

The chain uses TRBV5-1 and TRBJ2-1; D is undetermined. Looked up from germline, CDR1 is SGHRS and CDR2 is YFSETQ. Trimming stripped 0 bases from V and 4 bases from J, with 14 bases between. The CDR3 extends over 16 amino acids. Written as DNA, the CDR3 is TGCGCCAGCAGCTTGGATCCAGGCCACCAATACAATGAGCAGTTCTTC. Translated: CASSLDPGHQYNEQFF.

This CDR3 is CAISEGGQSNEKLFF. The CDR3 region has the DNA TGTGCCATCAGTGAGGGGGGACAGAGTAATGAAAAACTGTTTTTT. The chain links TRBV10-3 to TRBJ1-4, with 7 bases identical to TRBD1. The CDR3 runs to 15 residues. Germline V gene data show CDR1 as ENHRY and CDR2 as SYGVKD. The junction had 4 bases not matched to a gene; V was cut back by 2 bases and J by 4 bases.

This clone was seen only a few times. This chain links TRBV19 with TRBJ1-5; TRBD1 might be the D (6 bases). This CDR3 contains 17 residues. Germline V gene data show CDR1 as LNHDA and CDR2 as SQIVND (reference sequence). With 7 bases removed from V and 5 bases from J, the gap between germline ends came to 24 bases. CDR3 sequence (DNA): TGTGCCAGTATCGCCGGAGACACAGGGACATGGGATCAGCCCCAGCATTTT. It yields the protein CASIAGDTGTWDQPQHF.

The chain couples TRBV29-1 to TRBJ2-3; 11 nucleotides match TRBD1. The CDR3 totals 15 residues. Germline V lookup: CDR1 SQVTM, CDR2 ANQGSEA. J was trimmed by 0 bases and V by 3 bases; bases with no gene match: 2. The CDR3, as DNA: TGCAGCGTTGATGGGACAGGGGGAAGCACAGATACGCAGTATTTT. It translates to CSVDGTGGSTDTQYF.

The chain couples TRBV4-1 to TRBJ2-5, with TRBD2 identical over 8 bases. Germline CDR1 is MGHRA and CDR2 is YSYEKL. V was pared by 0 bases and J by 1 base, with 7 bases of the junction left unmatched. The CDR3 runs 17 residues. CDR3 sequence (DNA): TGCGCCAGCAGCCAAGAAACTAGCGGCCGGCTCCAAGAGACCCAGTACTTC. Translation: CASSQETSGRLQETQYF.

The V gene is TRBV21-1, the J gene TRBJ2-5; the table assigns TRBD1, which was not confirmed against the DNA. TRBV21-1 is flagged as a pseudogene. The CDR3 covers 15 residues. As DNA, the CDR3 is TGTGCCAGCAGCATAGACAGGGGATTGCAAGAGACCCAGTACTTC. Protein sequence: CASSIDRGLQETQYF.

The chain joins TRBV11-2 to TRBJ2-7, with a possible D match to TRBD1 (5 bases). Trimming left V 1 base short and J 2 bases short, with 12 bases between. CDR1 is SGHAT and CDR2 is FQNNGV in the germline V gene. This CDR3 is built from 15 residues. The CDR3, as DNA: TGTGCCAGCAGCTTAGTTGGGGCCACTACCTACGAGCAGTACTTC. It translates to CASSLVGATTYEQYF.

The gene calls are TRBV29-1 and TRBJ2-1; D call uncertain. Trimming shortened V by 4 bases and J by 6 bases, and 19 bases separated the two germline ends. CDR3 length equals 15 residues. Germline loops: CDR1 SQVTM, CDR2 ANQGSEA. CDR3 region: CSVAIRRMSINEQFF. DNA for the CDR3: TGCAGCGTTGCGATTCGGCGGATGAGTATCAATGAGCAGTTCTTC.

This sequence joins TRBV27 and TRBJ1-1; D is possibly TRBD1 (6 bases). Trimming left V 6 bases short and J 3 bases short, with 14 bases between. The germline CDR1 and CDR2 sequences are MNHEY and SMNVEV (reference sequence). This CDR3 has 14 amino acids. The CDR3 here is CASRIGQKYTEAFF. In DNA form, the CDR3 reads TGTGCCAGCAGAATAGGACAGAAGTACACTGAAGCTTTCTTT.

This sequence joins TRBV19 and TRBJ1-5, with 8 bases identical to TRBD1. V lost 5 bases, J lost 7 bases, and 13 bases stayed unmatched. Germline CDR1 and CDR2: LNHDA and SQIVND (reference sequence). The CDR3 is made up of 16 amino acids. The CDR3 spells CASSVGGQGYHQPQHF. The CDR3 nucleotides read TGTGCCAGTAGTGTAGGAGGACAGGGCTATCACCAGCCCCAGCATTTT.

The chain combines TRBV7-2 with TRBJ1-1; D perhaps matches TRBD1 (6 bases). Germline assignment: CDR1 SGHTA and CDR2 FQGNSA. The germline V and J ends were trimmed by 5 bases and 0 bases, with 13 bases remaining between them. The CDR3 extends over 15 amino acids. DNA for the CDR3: TGTGCCAGCAGCCCAGGTCCAGGGGTGAACACTGAAGCTTTCTTT. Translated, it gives CASSPGPGVNTEAFF.